The clone carrying this TCR beta chain was observed many times. Via MiXCR, TCRdb re-called the RT-PCR reads, giving one row per CDR3 protein. The data contain 650,000 to 800,000 distinct CDR3 sequences, 14% of them seen just once; the ten biggest clones take up 3.6%. This CDR3 contains 11 residues. The V end was cut by 4 bases, the J end by 3 bases, with 4 bases between. The V gene is TRBV12-3 or TRBV12-4, the J gene TRBJ2-7; D remains ambiguous. The source material was memory CD4+ T cells from blood. This clonotype was sampled from a female donor in good health, serving as a healthy control. The CDR3 spells CASSYYYEQYF. The CDR3 coding sequence is TGTGCCAGCAGTTATTACTACGAGCAGTACTTC.